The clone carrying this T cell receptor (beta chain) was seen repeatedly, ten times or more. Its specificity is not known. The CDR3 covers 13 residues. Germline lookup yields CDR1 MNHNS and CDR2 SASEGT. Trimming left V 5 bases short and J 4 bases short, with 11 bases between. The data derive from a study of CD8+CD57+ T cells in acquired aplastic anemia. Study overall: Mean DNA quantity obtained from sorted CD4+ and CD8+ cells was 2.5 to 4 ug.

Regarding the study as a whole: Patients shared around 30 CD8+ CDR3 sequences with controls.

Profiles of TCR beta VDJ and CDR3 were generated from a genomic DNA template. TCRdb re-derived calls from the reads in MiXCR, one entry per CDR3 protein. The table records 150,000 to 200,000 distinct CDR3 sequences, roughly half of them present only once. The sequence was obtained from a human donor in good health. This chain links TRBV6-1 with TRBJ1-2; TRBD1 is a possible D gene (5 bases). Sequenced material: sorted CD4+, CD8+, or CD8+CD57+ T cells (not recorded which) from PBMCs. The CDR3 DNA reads TGTGCCAGCAGTAGCCCGGGGGGCTATGGCTACACCTTC. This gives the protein CASSSPGGYGYTF.